This T cell receptor beta chain was recorded in a study of blood T cell repertoires in COVID-19. For the study at large: Both acute and convalescent COVID-19 samples were obtained from the United States, Italy and Spain.

Germline lookup yields CDR1 LNHDA and CDR2 SQIVND (reference sequence). V lost 1 base to trimming and J lost 0 bases, with 13 bases between them. There are 17 residues in the CDR3. Original processing notes: Researchers report that nucleated cell counts were estimated from reference gene primer amplification. Using immunoSEQ multiplex PCR, the repertoire was profiled, and TCRdb retains in-frame clones only, with some absent. V, J and clone size are taken as reported in that table, and D and trimming were inferred from the DNA itself. In the table there are 70,000 to 100,000 clones, around 90% of which are singletons.

Sequenced input: peripheral blood. The chain employs TRBV19 and TRBJ1-3; D remains ambiguous. This clonotype was obtained from a woman aged 55-75 years with COVID-19, enrolled during active disease. This chain's CDR3 is CASSIVRRMSSGNTIYF. For the CDR3, the DNA is TGTGCCAGTAGTATAGTGCGGAGGATGAGCTCTGGAAACACCATATATTTT.